This TCR beta chain was observed in a study of blood T cell repertoires in COVID-19. Study summary: PBMCs, B-cell-depleted T cells, or T cells were the source of the cDNA or gDNA that made up the material.

Germline V gives CDR1 SGHRS, CDR2 YFSETQ. V was cut by 2 bases and J by 4 bases, with 9 bases left in between. This CDR3 region has 14 residues. Measured with immunoSEQ multiplex PCR; TCRdb has only the in-frame clones, and not every one. The sample lists about 130,000 clones, about 88% occurring once. Sequenced sample: PBMCs or T cells enriched from blood (not recorded which). The source is a woman aged 45 to 65 who had recovered from COVID-19. V and J are TRBV5-1 and TRBJ2-2; weak D call: TRBD1 (6 bases). CDR3 coding DNA: TGCGCCAGCAGCTTCAGGGGATCCACCGGGGAGCTGTTTTTT. As protein: CASSFRGSTGELFF.